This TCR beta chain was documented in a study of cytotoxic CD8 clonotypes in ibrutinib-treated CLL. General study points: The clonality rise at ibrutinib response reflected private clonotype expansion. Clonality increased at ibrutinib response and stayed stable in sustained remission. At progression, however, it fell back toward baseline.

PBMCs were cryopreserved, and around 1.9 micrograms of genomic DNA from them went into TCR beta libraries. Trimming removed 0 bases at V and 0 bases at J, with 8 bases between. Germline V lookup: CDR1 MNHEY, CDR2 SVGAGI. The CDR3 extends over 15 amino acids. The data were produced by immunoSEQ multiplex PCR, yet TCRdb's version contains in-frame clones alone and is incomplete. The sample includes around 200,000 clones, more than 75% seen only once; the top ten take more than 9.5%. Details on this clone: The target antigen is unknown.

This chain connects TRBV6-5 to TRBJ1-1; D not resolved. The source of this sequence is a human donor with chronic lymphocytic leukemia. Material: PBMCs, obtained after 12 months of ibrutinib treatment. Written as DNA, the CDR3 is TGTGCCAGCAGTTACTCTCGGCAAATGAACACTGAAGCTTTCTTT. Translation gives CASSYSRQMNTEAFF.